This TCR beta chain came from a study of CD8+CD57+ T cells in acquired aplastic anemia. Whole-study context: On average, sorted CD4+ and CD8+ cells gave about 2.9 ug of DNA. The average read count for CD4+ cells in healthy donors was some 9.9 million. Study results and limitations: Significant differences in CD8+ Simpson's diversity were not observed between patients and controls. A set of twenty-nine CD8+ CDR3 sequences was shared between patients and controls, and these sequences appeared highly expressed in patients.

TCR beta VDJ and CDR3 were profiled, and genomic DNA was the template. TCRdb used MiXCR to reprocess the reads, holding one entry per CDR3 protein. The sample lists 400,000 to 450,000 distinct CDR3 sequences; about two thirds were seen once. This CDR3 has 15 amino acids. Germline values: CDR1 WSHSY, CDR2 SAAADI. Unmatched junction bases numbered 6, after V lost 2 bases and J lost 6 bases. This clonotype occurred many times. Its specificity is unknown. Material: sorted CD4+, CD8+, or CD8+CD57+ T cells (not recorded which) from PBMCs. The sequence was collected from a human donor in good health, serving as a control. The chain joins TRBV10-2 to TRBJ1-5, with 8 bases identical to TRBD1. CDR3 amino acids: CASSETGGRIQPQHF. In nucleotides, the CDR3 is TGCGCCAGCAGTGAGACAGGGGGTCGGATTCAGCCCCAGCATTTT.